This T cell receptor (beta chain) is drawn from a study of chemoradiotherapy in HPV16-positive cancers. Study summary: Functional T-cell assays on a couple of HPV16-positive patients' cells defined candidate HPV-specific clones and common TCR motifs.

Remarks on this clone: What it binds is not known.

The study's findings and limits: Non-HPV-specific T cells did not expand in tumors during treatment, whereas candidate HPV-specific clones and E7-related motifs did. The functional HPV-specific definition rests on just two HPV16-positive patients.

Repeated repertoire sampling spanned the course of chemoradiotherapy. Data came from immunoSEQ multiplex PCR; TCRdb stores just in-frame clones and leaves some out. The sample has 350 to 450 clones; around nine tenths are singletons. The sample here was tumor tissue, taken from a patient who underwent chemoradiotherapy. The clonotype originates from a human donor with HPV-associated anogenital cancer.

The chain's CDR3 is CASSFFGEQYF. CDR3 in DNA: TGTGCCAGCAGTTTCTTTGGGGAGCAGTACTTC. The rearrangement joins TRBV27 to TRBJ2-7; D remains ambiguous. The CDR3 length is 11 residues. Trimming left V 3 bases short and J 7 bases short, with 7 bases between. Germline V gene lookup returns CDR1 MNHEY and CDR2 SMNVEV (reference sequence).